This T cell receptor (beta chain) was obtained from a study of cytomegalovirus exposure and HLA in healthy donors. Whole-study results and caveats: When a later analysis was performed, an Asian-associated ancestry cluster reportedly had fewer N-insertions than the approximately 690-donor mean.

This CDR3 region has 15 residues. The ends lost 2 bases at V and 4 bases at J; junction bases unmatched: 4. Looked up from germline, CDR1 is SEHNR and CDR2 is FQNEAQ (reference sequence). Primers for the PCR totalled 60 Vbeta and 13 Jbeta. Only in-frame clones appear in the TCRdb table, and some are missing; sequencing was by immunoSEQ multiplex PCR. Seen here are over 150,000 clones, 77% observed once, and the top ten hold 3% to 4.5%. With regard to this clone: The antigen is not known.

The sample was PBMCs. This sequence originates from a woman in her fifties or sixties in good health and CMV-seropositive. This sequence joins TRBV7-9 and TRBJ1-4; 7 bases are a match to TRBD1. For the CDR3, the DNA is TGTGCCAGCAGCTTATTCAGGGACAGTAATGAAAAACTGTTTTTT. It yields the protein CASSLFRDSNEKLFF.